This T cell receptor beta chain was retrieved from a study of vaccination and CD4 T cells after COVID-19. About the study: Control cultures were supplied with a CEFX pool, an HIV-1 Nef pool, or no peptide at all.

Remarks on this clonotype: The antigen remains unidentified.

The assay that was used to sequence DNA from cultured CD4+ T cells was the Oncomine TCR Beta short-read assay. Each CDR3 protein is one row after TCRdb ran MiXCR on the PCR reads. The sample gives about 9,700 distinct CDR3 sequences, approximately 49% of which show up once; around 21% is in the top ten. Trimming stripped 2 bases from V and 1 base from J, with 5 bases between. The CDR3 sequence is 13 residues long. Germline loops: CDR1 SGHVS, CDR2 FNYEAQ. This sample's treatment: roughly ten-day PBMC culture with coronavirus spike peptide pools or control peptides (ViraFEST assay). The sequence derives from a human donor who had recovered from COVID-19. Material: CD4+ T cells from blood, cultured in vitro. The V gene is TRBV7-6, the J gene TRBJ1-1; D remains unclear. CDR3 DNA: TGTGCCAGCAGCTTATCCGAGAACACTGAAGCTTTCTTT. It encodes CASSLSENTEAFF.